The clone carrying this TCR beta chain was recorded a few times. These data belong to a study of blood T cell repertoires in COVID-19. About the research overall: Sources were T cells, B-cell-depleted T cells, or PBMCs; the material itself was cDNA or gDNA.

Clones were read by immunoSEQ multiplex PCR, and TCRdb kept only the in-frame ones, dropping some. The sample shows about 210,000 clones, 84% of them seen only once. During active infection, Seattle patients enrolled and were then monitored through disease. The sample comprised peripheral blood. This receptor was obtained from a woman older than 75 with COVID-19, enrolled during active disease.

The chain's CDR3 is CASSNTGKTQPQHF. The CDR3 region has the DNA TGTGCCAGCAGTAATACAGGGAAAACTCAGCCCCAGCATTTT. V is TRBV2 and J is TRBJ1-5, with a weak D call TRBD1 (6 bases). V was shortened by 5 bases and J by 6 bases, with 14 bases between the two germline ends. Germline loops: CDR1 SNHLY, CDR2 FYNNEI. The CDR3 is 14 amino acids.